Following are 22 T cell receptor beta chains from one sample sequenced in a study of Ad26.COV2.S vaccination and SARS-CoV-2 variants. This table comes from immunoSEQ multiplex PCR, and its TCRdb copy is limited to in-frame clones, with some not included. The repertoire consists of over 400,000 clones, with 89% occurring once and the leading ten covering around 2.6%. Documented treatment: around 19 received Ad26.COV2.S at low or high dose, single or two shots; about five received placebo; per-sample allocation not given. Samples were taken on day 63 after the first vaccine or placebo injection. The source was peripheral blood, collected in a trial of Ad26.COV2.S vaccine versus placebo. The receptors were gathered from a person between 18 and 60 years old who received the Ad26.COV2.S COVID-19 vaccine or a placebo.

The chain uses TRBV11-3 and TRBJ2-3; 9 bases map to TRBD2. The CDR3 is 14 amino acids. CDR1 is SGHNT and CDR2 is YENEEA in the germline V gene. The V gene end was trimmed by 1 base and the J gene end by 6 bases; junction bases not matched to a gene: 2. CDR3 sequence reads: CASSLGGGADTQYF. The CDR3 DNA sequence: TGTGCCAGCAGCTTAGGCGGGGGGGCGGATACGCAGTATTTT.

The table lists this clone with a few counts. The chain joins TRBV7-3 to TRBJ2-7; D possibly uses TRBD1 or TRBD2 (5 bases each). Trimming took 5 bases from V and 2 from J, leaving 16 bases between them. This CDR3 spans 15 amino acids. Germline V CDR1 and CDR2: SGHTA, FQGTGA. CDR3 loop: CASSPSGRNTYEQYF. In DNA form, the CDR3 reads TGTGCCAGCAGCCCGTCGGGACGGAATACCTACGAGCAGTACTTC. The whole variable domain, filled in from reference TRBV7-3 and TRBJ2-7, reads GAGVSQTPSNKVTEKGKYVELRCDPISGHTALYWYRQSLGQGPEFLIYFQGTGAADDSGLPNDRFFAVRPEGSVSTLKIQRTERGDSAVYLCASSPSGRNTYEQYFGPGTRLTVT.

This clone has a single count. This chain connects TRBV19 to TRBJ1-2; tentatively, D is TRBD1 (5 bases). Looked up from germline, CDR1 is LNHDA and CDR2 is SQIVND (reference sequence). This CDR3 has 18 amino acids. V gave up 2 bases and J gave up 0 bases, with 19 bases separating them. The CDR3 sequence: CASSIKMGRGLSNYGYTF. The CDR3 DNA reads as TGTGCCAGTAGTATAAAAATGGGACGAGGCCTCTCTAACTATGGCTACACCTTC. Complete variable domain (other parts from reference TRBV19 and TRBJ1-2): DGGITQSPKYLFRKEGQNVTLSCEQNLNHDAMYWYRQDPGQGLRLIYYSQIVNDFQKGDIAEGYSVSREKKESFPLTVTSAQKNPTAFYLCASSIKMGRGLSNYGYTFGSGTRLTVV.

This chain connects TRBV19 to TRBJ1-1, with TRBD1 as a possible D gene (6 bases). This CDR3 spans 15 amino acids. Germline V CDR1 and CDR2: LNHDA, SQIVND (reference sequence). V was cut by 9 bases and J by 0 bases, with 17 bases left in between. CDR3 nucleotides: TGTGCCAGCCGACTCGGGGGCGGTTTGAACACTGAAGCTTTCTTT. This codes for CASRLGGGLNTEAFF.

The chain links TRBV7-2 to TRBJ2-7; TRBD1 might be the D (7 bases). V lost 4 bases, J lost 0 bases, and 13 bases lay in between. Germline V lookup: CDR1 SGHTA, CDR2 FQGNSA. The CDR3 sequence is 15 residues long. The CDR3 region has the DNA TGTGCCAGCAGCTCAGGGGGGCAAAGCTCCTACGAGCAGTACTTC. Residues: CASSSGGQSSYEQYF.

In its sample, this clone was seen a few times. This chain joins TRBV6-5 and TRBJ2-7, with D perhaps given as TRBD1 or TRBD2 (5 bases each). V shed 5 bases and J shed 2 bases, with 13 bases lying between them. This CDR3 contains 14 residues. CDR1 is MNHEY, CDR2 SVGAGI, per germline. DNA of the CDR3: TGTGCCAGCAGTCCCCGGGACGCAACCTACGAGCAGTACTTC. Amino acid sequence: CASSPRDATYEQYF.

The genes are TRBV7-9 and TRBJ2-7; tentatively, D is TRBD1 (5 bases). V was pared by 4 bases and J by 2 bases, with 21 bases between. This CDR3 spans 17 amino acids. Germline V gene sequence: CDR1 SEHNR, CDR2 FQNEAQ (reference sequence). In DNA form, the CDR3 reads TGTGCCAGCAGCTCAATAGGCGCAGGGTCCTCACCCTACGAGCAGTACTTC. Amino acid sequence: CASSSIGAGSSPYEQYF.

The rearrangement uses TRBV28 and TRBJ2-2; 13 bases are shared with TRBD2. The CDR3 is made up of 17 amino acids. CDR1 is MDHEN, CDR2 SYDVKM, per germline. The junction had 6 bases not matched to a gene; V was cut back by 6 bases and J by 2 bases. In DNA form, the CDR3 reads TGTGCCAGCAGCAGACTAGCGGGGGGCCGAAACACCGGGGAGCTGTTTTTT. This encodes CASSRLAGGRNTGELFF.

V usage is TRBV7-3 and J usage is TRBJ2-2; perhaps D is TRBD1 or TRBD2 (5 bases each). The germline V gene encodes CDR1 SGHTA and CDR2 FQGTGA. V dropped 2 bases and J dropped 6 bases, with 16 bases sitting between them. The CDR3 extends over 16 amino acids. This chain's CDR3 is CASSLEGASLAGELFF. The CDR3 DNA reads as TGTGCCAGCAGCTTAGAAGGGGCTAGCCTGGCCGGGGAGCTGTTTTTT.

The genes are TRBV4-2 and TRBJ1-3; tentatively, D is TRBD1 (5 bases). Between the trimmed V and J ends, which lost 1 base and 6 bases, there was a span of 16 bases. Germline-derived CDR1 and CDR2 are LGHNA and YNFKEQ. The CDR3 extends over 16 amino acids. CDR3 residues: CASSQVAARGENTIYF. For the CDR3, the DNA is TGTGCCAGCAGCCAAGTGGCGGCCCGGGGGGAAAACACCATATATTTT.

The chain couples TRBV12-3 or TRBV12-4 to TRBJ1-2; D is perhaps TRBD1 (5 bases). V lost 3 bases to trimming and J lost 5 bases, with 10 bases between them. The CDR3 contains 13 residues. The CDR3 reads CASSFAGVYGYTF. The CDR3, as DNA: TGTGCCAGCAGTTTTGCGGGGGTATATGGCTACACCTTC.

The chain is built from TRBV5-1 and TRBJ2-5, with TRBD1 matching 11 bases. With 4 bases clipped from V and 3 bases from J, the junction kept 11 bases outside the gene matches. CDR1 is SGHRS, CDR2 YFSETQ, per germline. The CDR3 totals 17 residues. CDR3 bases: TGCGCCAGCAGCCTAAACCCACCGGGACAGGGGGAAGAGACCCAGTACTTC. The encoded protein is CASSLNPPGQGEETQYF. Complete variable domain (other parts from reference TRBV5-1 and TRBJ2-5): KAGVTQTPRYLIKTRGQQVTLSCSPISGHRSVSWYQQTPGQGLQFLFEYFSETQRNKGNFPGRFSGRQFSNSRSEMNVSTLELGDSALYLCASSLNPPGQGEETQYFGPGTRLLVL.

Worth noting for this clone: In the same sample, other DNA sequences code for this CDR3. This rearrangement joins TRBV5-1 to TRBJ1-3; D is uncertain. Trimming pared 2 bases from V and 0 bases from J, leaving 3 bases between. The CDR3 loop spans 13 amino acids. The germline CDR1 and CDR2 sequences are SGHRS and YFSETQ. The CDR3 sequence: CASSLGSGNTIYF. The CDR3 DNA reads TGCGCCAGCAGCTTAGGCTCTGGAAACACCATATATTTT.

This clone turned up a few times. The chain carries TRBV7-2 and TRBJ1-6, with unresolved D. The ends were cut back, 5 bases at V and 7 bases at J, with 18 bases in the middle. This CDR3 contains 16 residues. Germline CDR1 reads SGHTA; CDR2 reads FQGNSA. CDR3 in DNA: TGTGCCAGCAGCGGAAGGCTAGCCAGAGGAAATTCACCCCTCCACTTT. It specifies CASSGRLARGNSPLHF.

This chain links TRBV7-2 with TRBJ1-2; the match to TRBD1 covers 10 bases. V dropped 5 bases and J dropped 7; count of bases not matched to a gene: 10. The CDR3 spans 15 residues. Germline-derived CDR1 and CDR2 are SGHTA and FQGNSA. CDR3 nucleotide sequence: TGTGCCAGCAGCGACCGGGACAGGGGTTTGGGTGGCTACACCTTC. This translates into CASSDRDRGLGGYTF.

This clone was observed once. This chain uses TRBV5-1 with TRBJ2-1; perhaps TRBD1 as D (6 bases). The CDR3 spans 15 residues. V lost 3 bases and J lost 0, with 10 bases in between. Looked up from germline, CDR1 is SGHRS and CDR2 is YFSETQ. The CDR3 region is CASSSQGSSYNEQFF. The CDR3 DNA sequence: TGCGCCAGCAGCTCTCAGGGGAGCTCCTACAATGAGCAGTTCTTC. Complete variable domain (other parts from reference TRBV5-1 and TRBJ2-1): KAGVTQTPRYLIKTRGQQVTLSCSPISGHRSVSWYQQTPGQGLQFLFEYFSETQRNKGNFPGRFSGRQFSNSRSEMNVSTLELGDSALYLCASSSQGSSYNEQFFGPGTRLTVL.

This clone was recorded a few times. V usage is TRBV15 and J usage is TRBJ2-1; 8 positions match TRBD2. CDR3 length: 17 residues. Per germline, CDR1 LNHNV and CDR2 YYDKDF (reference sequence). V was clipped by 0 bases and J by 4 bases; unmatched bases: 8. The CDR3 nucleotides read TGTGCCACCAGCAGAGATGTGGCGGGAGGACCTTACAATGAGCAGTTCTTC. Its protein is CATSRDVAGGPYNEQFF.

The V call is TRBV3-1 (or the pseudogene TRBV3-2), the J call TRBJ1-1; D unclear. The V end lost 5 bases, the J end lost 6 bases, and 16 bases lay between the germline ends. The CDR3 consists of 14 residues. CDR1 and CDR2 from the germline V gene are LGHDT and YNNKEL (reference sequence). In nucleotides, the CDR3 is TGTGCCAGCAGCGTAACTTCAGGACCCGCTGAAGCTTTCTTT. Its translation is CASSVTSGPAEAFF.

The V gene is TRBV3-1 (or the pseudogene TRBV3-2), the J gene TRBJ2-5, with 8 bases that match TRBD2. CDR3 size: 20 residues. Trimming at V came to 0 bases and at J to 5 bases, leaving 20 bases not matched to a gene. The germline V gene has CDR1 LGHDT and CDR2 YNNKEL (reference sequence). This CDR3 reads CASSQDLIGVAGSSVETQYF. CDR3 bases: TGTGCCAGCAGCCAAGATTTAATCGGGGTAGCGGGGTCTTCCGTGGAGACCCAGTACTTC.

The chain is built from TRBV5-4 and TRBJ2-5; possibly TRBD2 for D (7 bases). V was pared by 3 bases and J by 5 bases, with 17 bases between. Germline V gene data show CDR1 as SGHNT and CDR2 as YYREEE (reference sequence). The CDR3 contains 15 residues. This CDR3 reads CASSSLGGVGETQYF. The DNA of the CDR3 is TGTGCCAGCAGCTCCCTAGGGGGGGTTGGGGAGACCCAGTACTTC. The whole variable domain, filled in from reference TRBV5-4 and TRBJ2-5, reads ETGVTQSPTHLIKTRGQQVTLRCSSQSGHNTVSWYQQALGQGPQFIFQYYREEENGRGNFPPRFSGLQFPNYSSELNVNALELDDSALYLCASSSLGGVGETQYFGPGTRLLVL.

On this clone: One end of the junction is discordant with germline, which a read error may explain. The V call is TRBV2, the J call TRBJ1-2; unclear D gene. CDR3 length equals 15 residues. Germline V lookup: CDR1 SNHLY, CDR2 FYNNEI. Here the CDR3 reads CASSEGAGGYYGYTF. The CDR3 DNA reads TGTGCCAGCAGTGAAGGGGCAGGAGGATACTACGGCTACACCTTC.

The gene calls are TRBV28 and TRBJ2-2; D might be TRBD2 (6 bases). Looked up from germline, CDR1 is MDHEN and CDR2 is SYDVKM. This CDR3 comprises 16 residues. Trimming left V 3 bases short and J 6 bases short, with 17 bases between. For the CDR3, the DNA is TGTGCCAGCAGTTTGGCGGGACTCTATCCCGCCGGGGAGCTGTTTTTT. Protein product: CASSLAGLYPAGELFF.